This record concerns one T cell receptor (beta chain) sequence. The germline CDR1 and CDR2 sequences are LNHDA and SQIVND (reference sequence). V dropped 6 bases and J dropped 2 bases, with 14 bases sitting between them. The CDR3 has 14 amino acids. The data were obtained in a study of OX40 agonist ivuxolimab in advanced cancers. Using immunoSEQ multiplex PCR, the repertoire was profiled, and TCRdb retains in-frame clones only, with some absent. The sample includes 65,000 to 90,000 clones, roughly four fifths of them seen just once. This clonotype originated in an adult with an advanced solid tumor such as melanoma, head and neck, liver or kidney cancer. Source: CD4+ or CD8+ T cells sorted from blood, taken in a trial of the OX40 agonist ivuxolimab. V is TRBV19 and J is TRBJ2-7; the D gene is possibly TRBD1 (5 bases). The CDR3 sequence is CASSSPQGAYEQYF. The CDR3 DNA reads TGTGCCAGTAGCTCACCCCAAGGGGCCTACGAGCAGTACTTC.